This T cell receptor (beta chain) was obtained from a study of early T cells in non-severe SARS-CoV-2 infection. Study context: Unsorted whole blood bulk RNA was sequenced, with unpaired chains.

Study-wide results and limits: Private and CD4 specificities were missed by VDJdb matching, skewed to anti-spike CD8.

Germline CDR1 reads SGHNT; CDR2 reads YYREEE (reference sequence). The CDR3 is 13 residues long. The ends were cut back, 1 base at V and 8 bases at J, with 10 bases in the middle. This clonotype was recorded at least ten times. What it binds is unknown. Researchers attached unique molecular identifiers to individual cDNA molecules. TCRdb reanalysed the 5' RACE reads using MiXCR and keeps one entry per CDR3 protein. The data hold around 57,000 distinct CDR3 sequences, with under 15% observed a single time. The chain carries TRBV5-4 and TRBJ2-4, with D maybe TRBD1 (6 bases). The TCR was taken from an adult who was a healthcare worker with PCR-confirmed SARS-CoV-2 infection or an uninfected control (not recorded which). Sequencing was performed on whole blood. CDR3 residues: CASSLRDTDIQYF. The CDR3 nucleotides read TGTGCCAGCAGCTTGAGGGACACGGACATTCAGTACTTC.